This is a list of T cell receptor beta chains from one sample in a study of control samples from healthy donors and cancer patients. Some clones are missing from TCRdb's copy, which holds only in-frame ones; the method was immunoSEQ multiplex PCR. The table records 26,000 or so clones, 91% of them present only once. The sequencing input was PBMCs. These receptors originate from a man over 45 with lung cancer. Each CDR3 is given with its conserved first and last residue. Fields, in order: clone size, D gene, V gene, J gene, CDR3 protein, CDR3 DNA. The D gene is left open where the match is weak. Clone size appears in some rows only: once, few, many, or a class for an expanded clone.

once,TRBD1,TRBV7-3,TRBJ2-5,CASSPSGQGVETQYF,TGTGCCAGCAGCCCCTCGGGACAGGGTGTGGAGACCCAGTACTTC
-,TRBD1,TRBV19,TRBJ1-5,CASSPQTGGRNQPQHF,TGTGCCAGTAGTCCCCAGACAGGGGGGCGCAATCAGCCCCAGCATTTT
-,TRBD2,TRBV19,TRBJ2-3,CASTPSQRGGTDTQYF,TGTGCCAGTACCCCCAGTCAGCGGGGGGGCACAGATACGCAGTATTTT
-,-,TRBV14,TRBJ2-5,CASSQDQQALVETQYF,TGTGCCAGCAGCCAAGATCAACAGGCGTTGGTAGAGACCCAGTACTTC
-,-,TRBV6-5,TRBJ1-3,CASKDTYSGNTIYF,TGTGCCAGCAAGGACACCTACTCTGGAAACACCATATATTTT
-,-,TRBV6-6,TRBJ2-2,CASSGGGQAGGELFF,TGTGCCAGCAGTGGCGGTGGGCAGGCCGGCGGGGAGCTGTTTTTT
-,-,TRBV5-1,TRBJ2-5,CASSLAGQSQETQYF,TGCGCCAGCAGCTTGGCCGGTCAGTCCCAAGAGACCCAGTACTTC
-,-,TRBV9,TRBJ2-1,CASSVGSVSLGDNEQFF,TGTGCCAGCAGCGTAGGTTCAGTTTCTTTGGGGGACAATGAGCAGTTCTTC
once,-,TRBV5-1,TRBJ1-1,CASSLYSGTEAFF,TGCGCCAGCAGCTTGTACTCTGGGACTGAAGCTTTCTTT
-,-,TRBV9,TRBJ1-5,CASSRSLGQPQHF,TGTGCCAGCAGCCGTTCGCTTGGCCAGCCCCAGCATTTT
-,TRBD1,TRBV9,TRBJ1-1,CASSERTGEGNTEAFF,TGTGCCAGCAGCGAACGGACAGGGGAAGGGAACACTGAAGCTTTCTTT
-,-,TRBV5-8,TRBJ1-6,CASSLGVHNSPLHF,TGTGCCAGCAGCTTGGGGGTTCATAATTCACCCCTCCACTTT
-,-,TRBV5-1,TRBJ1-1,CASSLDRVNTEAFF,TGCGCCAGCAGCTTGGACAGGGTGAACACTGAAGCTTTCTTT
-,-,TRBV4-1,TRBJ1-1,CASSQGTAGGATEAFF,TGCGCCAGCAGCCAAGGGACGGCCGGGGGAGCCACTGAAGCTTTCTTT
-,TRBD1,TRBV18,TRBJ1-3,CASSPLTGDGNTIYF,TGTGCCAGCTCACCGCTTACAGGGGACGGAAACACCATATATTTT
-,-,TRBV13,TRBJ2-5,CASSLVTGGGETQYF,TGTGCCAGCAGCTTAGTCACAGGTGGTGGTGAGACCCAGTACTTC
-,-,TRBV3-1/TRBV3-2,TRBJ1-6,CASSHSSGRPYSPLHF,TGTGCCAGCAGCCACTCCTCCGGACGGCCGTATTCACCCCTCCACTTT
once,-,TRBV5-4,TRBJ2-5,CASSFRDTSETQYF,TGTGCCAGCAGCTTCCGGGACACCTCTGAGACCCAGTACTTC
-,-,TRBV7-8,TRBJ1-2,CASSLEQPYGYTF,TGTGCCAGCAGCTTAGAACAGCCCTATGGCTACACCTTC
-,TRBD1,TRBV5-6,TRBJ1-2,CASSLAPTGGYGYTF,TGTGCCAGCAGCTTGGCGCCGACAGGGGGCTATGGCTACACCTTC
-,-,TRBV3-1/TRBV3-2,TRBJ1-5,CASSQEVNSNQPQHF,TGTGCCAGCAGCCAGGAAGTGAATAGCAATCAGCCCCAGCATTTT
-,-,TRBV9,TRBJ2-5,CASSADAHQETQYF,TGTGCCAGCAGCGCGGACGCTCACCAAGAGACCCAGTACTTC
-,TRBD1,TRBV15,TRBJ1-1,CATSFRTGDTEAFF,TGTGCCACCAGCTTCCGGACAGGGGACACTGAAGCTTTCTTT
-,-,TRBV3-1/TRBV3-2,TRBJ2-3,CASSQSSSEDTQYF,TGTGCCAGCAGCCAAAGTTCGTCGGAAGATACGCAGTATTTT
once,TRBD1,TRBV11-2,TRBJ2-1,CASSIRQGNYEQFF,TGTGCCAGCAGCATCAGACAGGGTAACTATGAGCAGTTCTTC
-,TRBD2,TRBV7-8,TRBJ2-3,CASSLAYQAGSTDTQYF,TGTGCCAGCAGCTTAGCGTATCAAGCGGGGTCCACAGATACGCAGTATTTT
-,-,TRBV4-1,TRBJ1-2,CASSQSRGDYGYTF,TGCGCCAGCAGCCAGTCCAGGGGAGACTATGGCTACACCTTC
once,TRBD1,TRBV5-1,TRBJ2-2,CASSPNRDRGNTGELFF,TGCGCCAGCAGCCCGAACCGGGACAGGGGGAACACCGGGGAGCTGTTTTTT
-,-,TRBV6-2/TRBV6-3,TRBJ1-1,CASSYMRDTEAFF,TGTGCCAGCAGTTACATGCGGGACACTGAAGCTTTCTTT
-,-,TRBV5-1,TRBJ2-7,CASSPAEGRPYEQYF,TGCGCCAGCAGCCCGGCCGAGGGACGGCCATACGAGCAGTACTTC
-,TRBD2,TRBV19,TRBJ2-1,CASTIAGSYNEQFF,TGTGCCAGTACTATAGCGGGGAGCTACAATGAGCAGTTCTTC
-,TRBD1,TRBV19,TRBJ2-7,CASSSSGQYYEQYF,TGTGCCAGTAGTAGCTCGGGACAGTACTACGAGCAGTACTTC
-,-,TRBV6-2/TRBV6-3,TRBJ1-1,CASSSLMNTEAFF,TGTGCCAGCAGTTCCCTGATGAACACTGAAGCTTTCTTT
-,-,TRBV2,TRBJ2-1,CASSAFDEQFF,TGTGCCAGCAGTGCTTTCGATGAGCAGTTCTTC
-,-,TRBV12-1,TRBJ2-5,CASSFWGLGGETQYF,TGTGCCAGCAGCTTTTGGGGCCTCGGTGGGGAGACCCAGTACTTC
-,TRBD1,TRBV7-8,TRBJ1-5,CASSLVTGGNNQPQHF,TGTGCCAGCAGCTTAGTGACAGGGGGGAACAATCAGCCCCAGCATTTT
-,-,TRBV7-2,TRBJ2-7,CASSLVADVSSYEQYF,TGTGCCAGCAGCTTAGTCGCCGACGTGAGCTCCTACGAGCAGTACTTC
-,-,TRBV10-3,TRBJ2-7,CAIRGGTRAYEQYF,TGTGCCATAAGGGGCGGGACGCGGGCCTACGAGCAGTACTTC